The 29 T cell receptor beta chains listed next were all sequenced from one sample in a study of cytomegalovirus exposure and HLA in healthy donors. The PCR was carried out with 60 Vbeta primers and 13 Jbeta primers. Produced via immunoSEQ multiplex PCR; TCRdb's table is partial and in-frame only. The sample gives some 140,000 clones, about four fifths of which show up once; under 1.5% is in the top ten. The specimen sequenced was PBMCs. All receptors come from a male donor in good health and CMV-seropositive.

V gene TRBV18 combines with J gene TRBJ1-1; a weak D match, TRBD1 (5 bases). The CDR3 loop spans 16 amino acids. Germline values: CDR1 KGHSH, CDR2 LQKENI. Trimming left V 1 base short and J 4 bases short, with 16 bases between. CDR3 in DNA: TGTGCCAGCTCACCACTATTGGGGGGGGAAGGCACTGAAGCTTTCTTT. Its translation: CASSPLLGGEGTEAFF.

V usage is TRBV29-1 and J usage is TRBJ1-2; TRBD1 matches at 10 bases. Germline values: CDR1 SQVTM, CDR2 ANQGSEA. CDR3 size: 20 residues. V lost 6 bases and J lost 4; bases outside the gene matches: 26. The CDR3 loop is CSVDIKLLGTGEIAPYGYTF. CDR3 DNA sequence: TGCAGCGTAGATATCAAGTTATTGGGGACAGGGGAGATTGCCCCCTATGGCTACACCTTC.

Here the CDR3 DNA reads TGCGCCACCTCGTCGGGCGGGGGGAAAGAGACCCAGTACTTC. Amino acids: CATSSGGGKETQYF. This chain uses TRBV5-1 with TRBJ2-5, with 8 bases lining up with TRBD2. J gave up 3 bases and V 9 bases, and 10 bases lay outside the gene matches. Germline CDR1 reads SGHRS; CDR2 reads YFSETQ. The CDR3 contains 14 residues.

This clone appeared a few times. The chain employs TRBV6-5 and TRBJ1-2; D is perhaps TRBD1 (5 bases). The germline CDR1 and CDR2 sequences are MNHEY and SVGAGI. The germline V and J ends were trimmed by 5 bases and 4 bases, with 14 bases remaining between them. The CDR3 runs to 14 residues. CDR3 sequence reads: CASSISGSSYGYTF. CDR3 bases: TGTGCCAGCAGTATCTCAGGGTCGAGCTATGGCTACACCTTC.

The chain carries TRBV29-1 and TRBJ1-1; a possible D gene is TRBD1 (5 bases). The CDR3 has 13 amino acids. Germline CDR1 reads SQVTM; CDR2 reads ANQGSEA. The V end was cut by 7 bases, the J end by 0 bases, with 12 bases between. This CDR3 reads CSARRDLNTEAFF. CDR3 sequence (DNA): TGCAGCGCACGCAGGGACTTGAACACTGAAGCTTTCTTT.

The rearrangement links TRBV6-4 to TRBJ1-1; D not certain. CDR1 and CDR2 (germline): MRHNA, SNTAGT. This CDR3 has 13 residues. V was clipped by 6 bases and J by 2 bases, with 10 bases between them. The CDR3 DNA follows: TGTGCCAGCAGCAGACTACCTAACACTGAAGCTTTCTTT. Protein product: CASSRLPNTEAFF.

The chain couples TRBV6-6 to TRBJ2-3, with 8 bases lining up with TRBD2. Per the germline V gene, CDR1 is MNHNY and CDR2 is SVGAGI (reference sequence). With 4 bases clipped from V and 0 bases from J, the junction kept 6 bases outside the gene matches. CDR3 size: 16 residues. The CDR3 DNA reads TGTGCCAGCAGTTGGGGAGCGGGGGATAGCACAGATACGCAGTATTTT. Translated: CASSWGAGDSTDTQYF.

The sample holds one count of this clone. The CDR3 loop is CASSPGAGVVDTQYF. The DNA for the CDR3 is TGTGCCAGCAGCCCGGGGGCGGGGGTTGTAGATACGCAGTATTTT. The chain recombines TRBV7-3 with TRBJ2-3; D may be TRBD2 (7 bases). Per the germline V gene, CDR1 is SGHTA and CDR2 is FQGTGA. Trimming stripped 5 bases from V and 5 bases from J, with 17 bases between. This CDR3 has 15 amino acids.

V and J are TRBV6-1 and TRBJ1-6; D ambiguous. The V gene lost 0 bases and the J gene lost 7 bases, with 13 bases spanning the gap. The CDR3 totals 16 residues. Germline V CDR1 and CDR2: MNHNS, SASEGT. The CDR3 bases are TGTGCCAGCAGTGAAGCCCCGGGAAAGGGAAATTCACCCCTCCACTTT. Amino acid sequence: CASSEAPGKGNSPLHF.

The V gene is TRBV28, the J gene TRBJ2-7; 7 nucleotides agree with TRBD2. Germline loops: CDR1 MDHEN, CDR2 SYDVKM. V gave up 5 bases and J gave up 0 bases; unmatched junction bases: 7. CDR3 length equals 15 residues. CDR3 sequence reads: CASSPPASGSYEQYF. The CDR3 nucleotides read TGTGCCAGCAGTCCCCCGGCTAGCGGCTCCTACGAGCAGTACTTC.

This clone was seen a handful of times. This chain uses TRBV19 with TRBJ1-1, with a possible D match to TRBD1 (5 bases). CDR3 length: 12 amino acids. Trimming took off 11 bases at V and 6 bases at J, with 16 bases between the two ends. Germline V gives CDR1 LNHDA, CDR2 SQIVND (reference sequence). The CDR3 spells CAVSQGGAEAFF. In DNA form, the CDR3 reads TGTGCCGTCTCTCAGGGAGGAGCTGAAGCTTTCTTT.

V is TRBV19 and J is TRBJ2-1, with 13 bases matching TRBD2. CDR1 LNHDA and CDR2 SQIVND come from the germline V gene (reference sequence). After removal of 5 bases from V and 0 bases from J, the junction contained 13 bases not matched to a gene. There are 20 residues in the CDR3. The CDR3 region has the DNA TGTGCCAGTAGTCCCGGGGCGACTAGCGGGAGGAAGAGCTCCTACAATGAGCAGTTCTTC. As protein: CASSPGATSGRKSSYNEQFF.

This chain joins TRBV4-3 and TRBJ2-7, with 8 bases aligning to TRBD2. Germline V gene sequence: CDR1 LGHNA, CDR2 YSLEER. V lost 4 bases and J lost 5; bases outside the gene matches: 7. The CDR3 has 14 amino acids. The DNA for the CDR3 is TGCGCCAGCAGCCCAGCGGGAGTAAGCGACGAGCAGTACTTC. It is translated as CASSPAGVSDEQYF.

The chain recombines TRBV9 with TRBJ2-5; D call uncertain. CDR3 size: 13 residues. Trimming cost V 0 bases and J 4 bases, with 7 bases left between them. Germline V gene lookup returns CDR1 SGDLS and CDR2 YYNGEE. The CDR3 reads CASSVDLGETQYF. DNA for the CDR3: TGTGCCAGCAGCGTAGACCTAGGAGAGACCCAGTACTTC.

The chain is built from TRBV5-4 and TRBJ2-1; 8 nucleotides agree with TRBD1. The length of the CDR3 is 13 residues. Germline-derived CDR1 and CDR2 are SGHNT and YYREEE (reference sequence). V was pared by 4 bases and J by 6 bases, with 3 bases of the junction left unmatched. The CDR3, as DNA: TGTGCCAGCAGCATTGACAGGGGCAATGAGCAGTTCTTC. Encoded protein: CASSIDRGNEQFF.

The chain combines TRBV18 with TRBJ2-1; 7 bases align to TRBD2. The CDR3 is 17 residues long. J lost 6 bases, V lost 2 bases, and 13 bases had no gene match. Germline-derived CDR1 and CDR2 are KGHSH and LQKENI. In DNA form, the CDR3 reads TGTGCCAGCTCACCATTTAGCGGGCGGACTCCTCTCAATGAGCAGTTCTTC. The encoded protein is CASSPFSGRTPLNEQFF.

This clone was counted a few times. V usage is TRBV19 and J usage is TRBJ2-3; the match to TRBD2 covers 7 bases. V gave up 6 bases and J gave up 2 bases; unmatched junction bases: 8. CDR1 is LNHDA, CDR2 SQIVND, per germline (reference sequence). This CDR3 spans 15 amino acids. CDR3: CASSPWGGNTDTQYF. CDR3 nucleotides: TGTGCCAGTAGCCCTTGGGGGGGGAACACAGATACGCAGTATTTT. Together with reference TRBV19 and TRBJ2-3, the CDR3 gives the full variable domain: DGGITQSPKYLFRKEGQNVTLSCEQNLNHDAMYWYRQDPGQGLRLIYYSQIVNDFQKGDIAEGYSVSREKKESFPLTVTSAQKNPTAFYLCASSPWGGNTDTQYFGPGTRLTVL.

The chain uses TRBV7-9 and TRBJ2-1; 7 positions agree with TRBD1. Germline CDR1 is SEHNR and CDR2 is FQNEAQ (reference sequence). V lost 8 bases, J lost 2 bases, and 9 bases stayed unmatched. There are 15 residues in the CDR3. The CDR3 bases are TGTGCCAGCCGGTCAAGCACAGGGGCCTACAATGAGCAGTTCTTC. This translates into CASRSSTGAYNEQFF.

The chain links TRBV7-2 to TRBJ2-7; 7 bases agree with TRBD2. With V trimmed by 5 bases and J by 4 bases, 8 bases remained unmatched. CDR3 length: 14 amino acids. From germline, CDR1 is SGHTA and CDR2 FQGNSA. CDR3 DNA: TGTGCCAGCAGCCCGAGCCCGGGGGGTTACGAGCAGTACTTC. It codes for CASSPSPGGYEQYF. Filled out from reference TRBV7-2 and TRBJ2-7, the complete variable domain reads GAGVSQSPSNKVTEKGKDVELRCDPISGHTALYWYRQSLGQGLEFLIYFQGNSAPDKSGLPSDRFSAERTGGSVSTLTIQRTQQEDSAVYLCASSPSPGGYEQYFGPGTRLTVT.

The J gene is TRBJ2-7, the V gene TRBV21-1; no DNA check was done on the table's D call, TRBD1. TRBV21-1 is reported as a pseudogene. There are 18 residues in the CDR3. The CDR3 loop is CASSKSHRGRQRSYEQYF. CDR3 coding DNA: TGTGCCAGCAGCAAAAGCCACAGGGGGCGGCAAAGGTCCTACGAGCAGTACTTC.

V usage is TRBV7-6 and J usage is TRBJ2-5; possible D gene TRBD2, 6 bases. This CDR3 is 13 amino acids long. Germline CDR1 and CDR2: SGHVS and FNYEAQ. V gave up 5 bases and J gave up 4 bases, with 11 bases separating them. DNA of the CDR3: TGTGCCAGCAGCCAAGTCGGGGGAGAGACCCAGTACTTC. Protein: CASSQVGGETQYF.

The chain couples TRBV7-9 to TRBJ1-6, with 9 bases aligning to TRBD1. J gave up 6 bases and V 2 bases, and 8 bases lay outside the gene matches. The CDR3 loop spans 17 amino acids. Germline-derived CDR1 and CDR2 are SEHNR and FQNEAQ (reference sequence). This CDR3 is CASSLYGTGLSNSPLHF. The CDR3 DNA sequence: TGTGCCAGCAGCTTATATGGGACAGGGCTTAGTAATTCACCCCTCCACTTT. Together with reference TRBV7-9 and TRBJ1-6, the CDR3 gives the full variable domain: DTGVSQNPRHKITKRGQNVTFRCDPISEHNRLYWYRQTLGQGPEFLTYFQNEAQLEKSRLLSDRFSAERPKGSFSTLEIQRTEQGDSAMYLCASSLYGTGLSNSPLHFGNGTRLTVT.

The chain couples TRBV6-5 to TRBJ2-7, with D maybe TRBD1 (5 bases). The ends were cut back, 5 bases at V and 4 bases at J, with 9 bases in the middle. CDR1 is MNHEY, CDR2 SVGAGI, per germline. This CDR3 has 12 amino acids. CDR3 coding DNA: TGTGCCAGCAGTGCGACAGTTTACGAGCAGTACTTC. Its translation is CASSATVYEQYF.

The chain carries TRBV28 and TRBJ2-7, with D hard to call. Germline lookup yields CDR1 MDHEN and CDR2 SYDVKM. The CDR3 is made up of 14 amino acids. The V end lost 3 bases, the J end lost 3 bases, and 12 bases lay between the germline ends. The CDR3 nucleotides are TGTGCCAGCAGTTTCCCCTCGAGAGGCTACGAGCAGTACTTC. The encoded protein is CASSFPSRGYEQYF.

The J gene is TRBJ2-4, the V gene TRBV9; TRBD2 aligns across 7 bases. CDR3 length: 15 amino acids. J gave up 5 bases and V 4 bases, and 9 bases lay outside the gene matches. Germline V CDR1 and CDR2: SGDLS, YYNGEE. This chain's CDR3 is CASSPHPGGENIQYF. The CDR3 DNA is TGTGCCAGCAGCCCCCACCCGGGGGGAGAAAACATTCAGTACTTC.

The chain is built from TRBV27 and TRBJ2-1, with D uncertain. Germline V lookup: CDR1 MNHEY, CDR2 SMNVEV (reference sequence). The CDR3 covers 14 residues. The V end lost 3 bases, the J end lost 5 bases, and 11 bases lay between the germline ends. The DNA of the CDR3 is TGTGCCAGCAGTTTTACTCTACCCAACAATGAGCAGTTCTTC. Translated, it gives CASSFTLPNNEQFF.

This clone was counted between two and nine times. V and J are TRBV28 and TRBJ1-1; D is uncertain. This CDR3 comprises 12 residues. The V end lost 4 bases, the J end lost 1 base, and 4 bases lay between the germline ends. The germline CDR1 and CDR2 sequences are MDHEN and SYDVKM. The CDR3 sequence: CASSSQNTEAFF. Written as DNA, the CDR3 is TGTGCCAGCAGTTCCCAGAACACTGAAGCTTTCTTT.

There are a few counts of this clone. The V call is TRBV10-2, the J call TRBJ1-1; D gene unclear. Germline V CDR1 and CDR2: WSHSY, SAAADI. V was trimmed by 2 bases and J by 1 base, leaving 5 bases between them. The CDR3 runs 13 residues. The CDR3 coding sequence is TGCGCCAGCAGTGAGGCAGGGAACACTGAAGCTTTCTTT. It codes for CASSEAGNTEAFF.

The DNA of the CDR3 is TGTGCCAGCAGCACCGAATCCGGGACAGGGACGACTAATGAAAAACTGTTTTTT. This sequence encodes CASSTESGTGTTNEKLFF. The chain couples TRBV21-1 to TRBJ1-4; no DNA check was done on the table's D call, TRBD1. TRBV21-1 is tagged as a pseudogene. The CDR3 covers 18 residues.